The next 13 T cell receptor beta chains were all read from a single sample in a study of blood T cell repertoires in COVID-19. The assay was immunoSEQ multiplex PCR, and TCRdb's table has in-frame clones only and misses some. The sample lists 140,000 to 150,000 clones, approximately 86% occurring once. Sequencing was performed on peripheral blood. These TCRs come from a woman between 40 and 50 years old with active or convalescent COVID-19.

This clone was observed a single time. This chain joins TRBV7-2 and TRBJ2-7; 7 bases map to TRBD1. Germline lookup yields CDR1 SGHTA and CDR2 FQGNSA. This CDR3 is built from 15 residues. J was trimmed by 3 bases and V by 0 bases; bases with no gene match: 5. Here the CDR3 reads CASSLADRSYYEQYF. The CDR3 nucleotides are TGTGCCAGCAGCTTAGCGGACAGGAGCTACTACGAGCAGTACTTC. The full variable domain, completed using reference TRBV7-2 and TRBJ2-7, is GAGVSQSPSNKVTEKGKDVELRCDPISGHTALYWYRQSLGQGLEFLIYFQGNSAPDKSGLPSDRFSAERTGGSVSTLTIQRTQQEDSAVYLCASSLADRSYYEQYFGPGTRLTVT.

The chain has TRBV6-2 or TRBV6-3 and TRBJ1-5; possibly TRBD1 for D (6 bases). CDR1 and CDR2 from the germline V gene are MNHEY and SVGEGT. This CDR3 spans 15 amino acids. V lost 5 bases and J lost 2, with 13 bases in between. The CDR3 reads CASSGKRQGNQPQHF. As DNA, the CDR3 is TGTGCCAGCAGTGGCAAACGACAGGGCAATCAGCCCCAGCATTTT.

The chain joins TRBV6-5 to TRBJ2-1; D is perhaps TRBD1 (5 bases). The germline CDR1 and CDR2 sequences are MNHEY and SVGAGI. The germline V and J ends were trimmed by 2 bases and 10 bases, with 15 bases remaining between them. This CDR3 has 14 amino acids. The CDR3 region has the DNA TGTGCCAGCAGTTACGGCAGGGTGTCTAACGAGCAGTTCTTC. Translation gives CASSYGRVSNEQFF.

The chain employs TRBV12-3 or TRBV12-4 and TRBJ2-7; D perhaps matches TRBD1 (6 bases). V gave up 4 bases and J gave up 6 bases, with 13 bases separating them. The CDR3 spans 13 residues. Here the CDR3 DNA reads TGTGCCAGCAGTTCGGGACACTCCGCCGAGCAGTACTTC. Amino acid sequence: CASSSGHSAEQYF.

The V and J genes are TRBV5-6 and TRBJ1-2; D not resolved. CDR1 is SGHDT, CDR2 YYEEEE, per germline. CDR3 size: 14 residues. V shed 0 bases and J shed 1 base, with 7 bases lying between them. Written as DNA, the CDR3 is TGTGCCAGCAGCTTGGTGAGGGTTAACTATGGCTACACCTTC. Translation: CASSLVRVNYGYTF. The full variable domain, completed using reference TRBV5-6 and TRBJ1-2, is DAGVTQSPTHLIKTRGQQVTLRCSPKSGHDTVSWYQQALGQGPQFIFQYYEEEERQRGNFPDRFSGHQFPNYSSELNVNALLLGDSALYLCASSLVRVNYGYTFGSGTRLTVV.

The chain is built from TRBV6-1 and TRBJ1-2; D unresolved. Trimming took off 6 bases at V and 2 bases at J, with 22 bases between the two ends. CDR1 is MNHNS, CDR2 SASEGT, per germline. This CDR3 spans 17 amino acids. The chain's CDR3 is CASSETWGGEENYGYTF. CDR3 nucleotides: TGTGCCAGCAGCGAAACGTGGGGAGGTGAGGAGAACTATGGCTACACCTTC.

The chain links TRBV19 to TRBJ1-6, with 8 bases that match TRBD1. This CDR3 is 15 amino acids long. Germline V lookup: CDR1 LNHDA, CDR2 SQIVND (reference sequence). The V and J ends lost 5 bases and 3 bases, in that order; junction bases with no gene match: 3. The CDR3 loop is CASSEGQGYNSPLHF. The CDR3 DNA sequence: TGTGCCAGTAGTGAAGGACAGGGCTATAATTCACCCCTCCACTTT.

This clone was recorded only once. V gene TRBV19 combines with J gene TRBJ2-1; weak D call: TRBD2 (6 bases). Germline-derived CDR1 and CDR2 are LNHDA and SQIVND (reference sequence). This CDR3 has 17 residues. V was pared by 5 bases and J by 4 bases, with 21 bases between. Written as DNA, the CDR3 is TGTGCCAGTAGTCGACTAGGGGTGCGTGAGGGATACAATGAGCAGTTCTTC. It specifies CASSRLGVREGYNEQFF.

This sequence joins TRBV11-3 and TRBJ1-1, with 7 bases lining up with TRBD1. Germline V CDR1 and CDR2: SGHNT, YENEEA. The CDR3 contains 14 residues. V shed 5 bases and J 5 bases; nucleotides not matched to a gene: 8. The CDR3 loop is CASSPGTVPTEAFF. CDR3 sequence (DNA): TGTGCCAGCAGCCCCGGGACAGTCCCAACTGAAGCTTTCTTT.

CDR3 bases: TGTGCCAGCAGCTCCCAAAGGGGGAACTATGGCTACACCTTC. It yields the protein CASSSQRGNYGYTF. This chain connects TRBV7-2 to TRBJ1-2, with D maybe TRBD1 (6 bases). In germline, CDR1 is SGHTA, CDR2 FQGNSA. The V end was cut by 4 bases, the J end by 2 bases, with 11 bases between. This CDR3 is 14 amino acids long.

V is TRBV21-1 and J is TRBJ1-5; TRBD1, the table's D call, lacks a check against the DNA. TRBV21-1 counts as a pseudogene. This CDR3 is built from 19 residues. The CDR3 nucleotides are TGTGCCAGCAGCAAAGTCGGACAGGGCCTATTTTATAGCAATCAGCCCCAGCATTTT. Translating it yields CASSKVGQGLFYSNQPQHF.

The V gene is TRBV6-4, the J gene TRBJ1-1; D unresolved. V was clipped by 0 bases and J by 1 base, with 6 bases between them. This CDR3 contains 14 residues. Germline lookup yields CDR1 MRHNA and CDR2 SNTAGT. The CDR3: CASSDSPGNTEAFF. Here the CDR3 DNA reads TGTGCCAGCAGTGACTCACCCGGGAACACTGAAGCTTTCTTT.

The gene calls are TRBV30 and TRBJ1-2, with TRBD1 matching over 7 bases. The CDR3 runs 13 residues. Germline V gene data show CDR1 as GTSNPN and CDR2 as SVGIG (reference sequence). V trimming: 0 bases; J trimming: 12 bases; junction bases outside the gene matches: 10. DNA for the CDR3: TGTGCCTGGAGTGTAGGGACAGCTATAATTGACACCTTC. Translation: CAWSVGTAIIDTF.